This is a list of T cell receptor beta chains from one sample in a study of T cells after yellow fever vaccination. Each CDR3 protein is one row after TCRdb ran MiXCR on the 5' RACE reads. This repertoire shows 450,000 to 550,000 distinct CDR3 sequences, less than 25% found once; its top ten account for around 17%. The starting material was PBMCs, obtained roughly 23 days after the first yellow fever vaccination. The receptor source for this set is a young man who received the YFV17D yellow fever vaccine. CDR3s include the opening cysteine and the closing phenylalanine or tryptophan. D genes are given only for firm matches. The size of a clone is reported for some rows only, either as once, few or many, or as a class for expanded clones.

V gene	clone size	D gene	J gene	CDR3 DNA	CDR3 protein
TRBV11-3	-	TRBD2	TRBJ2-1	TGTGCCAGCAGCGCTGGGAGGCTAGCGGGTGACAATGAGCAGTTCTTC	CASSAGRLAGDNEQFF
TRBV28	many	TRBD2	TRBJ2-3	TGTGCCAGCAGTTTACTGGGCGGGGGGAGCACAGATACGCAGTATTTT	CASSLLGGGSTDTQYF
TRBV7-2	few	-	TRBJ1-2	TGTGCCAGCAGCTTCCCGGGAAGCTATGGCTACACCTTC	CASSFPGSYGYTF
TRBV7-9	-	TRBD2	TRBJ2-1	TGTGCCAGCAGCGTAGGGTCAGCGGGGAGCTCCTACAATGAGCAGTTCTTC	CASSVGSAGSSYNEQFF
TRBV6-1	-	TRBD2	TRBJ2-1	TGTGCCAGCAGTAATAGCGGGGAGGTTGAGCAGTTCTTC	CASSNSGEVEQFF
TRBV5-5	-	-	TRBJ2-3	TGTGCCAGCAGCTTGGGACTAGATTGGGGGAGGGATACGCAGTATTTT	CASSLGLDWGRDTQYF
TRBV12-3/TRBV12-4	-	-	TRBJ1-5	TGTGCCAGCAGTTTTGGGTGGGGCAATCAGCCCCAGCATTTT	CASSFGWGNQPQHF
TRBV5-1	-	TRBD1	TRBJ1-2	TGCGCCAGCAGCCTTGACAGGGGTGGAGGCTACACCTTC	CASSLDRGGGYTF
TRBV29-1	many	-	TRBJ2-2	TGCAGCGTTCGAAGCGGACTCGCGAACACCGGGGAGCTGTTTTTT	CSVRSGLANTGELFF
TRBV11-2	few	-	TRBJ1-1	TGTGCCAGCTTCACGACGCCGGACGTGAACACTGAAGCTTTCTTT	CASFTTPDVNTEAFF
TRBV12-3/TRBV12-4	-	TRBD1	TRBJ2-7	TGTGCCAGCAGTTTAAGGCTGCGGCTTGGGACAGGGTATACGCAGTACTTC	CASSLRLRLGTGYTQYF
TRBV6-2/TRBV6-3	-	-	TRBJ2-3	TGTGCCAGCACCGGAGGGGGAGATACTAGCACAGATACGCAGTATTTT	CASTGGGDTSTDTQYF
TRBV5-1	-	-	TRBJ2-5	TGCGCCAGCTGCCTAACGGCGGACCCAGAGACCCAGTACTTC	CASCLTADPETQYF
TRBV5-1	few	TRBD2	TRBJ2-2	TGCGCCAGCAGCTTGGAAGGGCGCGCAACTAGCGGGGTCGACGGGGAGCTGTTTTTT	CASSLEGRATSGVDGELFF
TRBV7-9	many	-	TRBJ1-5	TGTGCCAGCAGCTTAGCCCCCAATCAGCCCCAGCATTTT	CASSLAPNQPQHF
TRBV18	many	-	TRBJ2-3	TGTGCCAGCTCACCCGGGGAAGATACGCAGTATTTT	CASSPGEDTQYF
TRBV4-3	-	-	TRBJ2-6	TGCGCCAGCAGCCAAGTTCTCCGGTCTGGGGCCAACGTCCTGACTTTC	CASSQVLRSGANVLTF
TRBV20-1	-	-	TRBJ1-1	TGCAGTGCTCTAGGGGGGGGGCTCACTGAAGCTTTCTTT	CSALGGGLTEAFF
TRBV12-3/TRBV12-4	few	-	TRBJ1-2	TGTGCCAGCAGTTCACAACAGTATAACTATGGCTACACCTTC	CASSSQQYNYGYTF
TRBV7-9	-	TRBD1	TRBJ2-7	TGTGCCAGCAGCCCGGACAGGGGGGGACTTGACGAGCAGTACTTC	CASSPDRGGLDEQYF
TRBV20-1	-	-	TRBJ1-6	TGCAGTGCTAAAAGTGGGGCCGAGGGGTCCTATAATTCACCCCTCCACTTT	CSAKSGAEGSYNSPLHF
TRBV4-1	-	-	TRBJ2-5	TGCGCCAGCAGCCAAGGCGTTTGGGGGGAGACCCAGTACTTC	CASSQGVWGETQYF
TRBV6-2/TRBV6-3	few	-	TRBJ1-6	TGTGCCAGCAAAACTGGGAATAATTCACCCCTCCACTTT	CASKTGNNSPLHF
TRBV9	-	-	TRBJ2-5	TGTGCCAGCACGAAAATGGGAGCCGGAGGGGAGACCCAGTACTTC	CASTKMGAGGETQYF
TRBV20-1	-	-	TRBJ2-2	TGCAGTGCTCGCAGGGTTAGGGGCACCGGGGAGCTGTTTTTT	CSARRVRGTGELFF
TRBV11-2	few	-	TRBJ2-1	TGTGCCAGCAGCTCAACGGGACCTGACGCCTACAATGAGCAGTTCTTC	CASSSTGPDAYNEQFF
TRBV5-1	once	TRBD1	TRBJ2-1	TGCGCCAGCAGCTTGGTGCGTCCCGGGACAGGGGTCAATGAGCAGTTCTTC	CASSLVRPGTGVNEQFF
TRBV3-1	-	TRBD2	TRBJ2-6	TGTGCCAGCAGCCAAGATCGAGGACTAGCGGGGACTGGGGCCAACGTCCTGACTTTC	CASSQDRGLAGTGANVLTF
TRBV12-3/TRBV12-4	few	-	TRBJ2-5	TGTGCCAGCAGTTTGTTAGCCGTGTTAGAGACCCAGTACTTC	CASSLLAVLETQYF
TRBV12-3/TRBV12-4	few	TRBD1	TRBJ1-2	TGTGCCAGCAGTACTCAACAGGGGAGCGGCTACACCTTC	CASSTQQGSGYTF
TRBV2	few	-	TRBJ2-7	TGTGCCAGCAGTGCTCTTCCCTACGAGCAGTACTTC	CASSALPYEQYF
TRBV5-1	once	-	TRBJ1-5	TGCGCCAGCAGCCCGGGACTGGAGGTTGGTCAGCCCCAGCATTTT	CASSPGLEVGQPQHF
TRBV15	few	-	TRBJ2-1	TGTGCCACCAGCAGAGAATCAGCCTTAACCTACAATGAGCAGTTCTTC	CATSRESALTYNEQFF
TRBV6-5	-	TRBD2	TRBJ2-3	TGTGCCAGCAGTTACTCGTATCCTAGCGGGGTGGGGGATACGCAGTATTTT	CASSYSYPSGVGDTQYF
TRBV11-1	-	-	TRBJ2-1	TGTGCCAGCAGCCAAGGGGGGTGGCGACTGAGCTCCTACAATGAGCAGTTCTTC	CASSQGGWRLSSYNEQFF
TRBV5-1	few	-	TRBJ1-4	TGCGCCAGCAGCAAAGGGACGCCTAATGAAAAACTGTTTTTT	CASSKGTPNEKLFF
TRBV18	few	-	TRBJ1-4	TGTGCCAGCTCACCAAGCGTAGGACGGCTCTCTGAAAAACTGTTTTTT	CASSPSVGRLSEKLFF
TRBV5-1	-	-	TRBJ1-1	TGCGCCAGCAGCAGCCTCGACAGCCAGAACACTGAAGCTTTCTTT	CASSSLDSQNTEAFF
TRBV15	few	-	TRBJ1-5	TGTGCCACCAGCAGAGTTTCTCAGCCCCAGCATTTT	CATSRVSQPQHF